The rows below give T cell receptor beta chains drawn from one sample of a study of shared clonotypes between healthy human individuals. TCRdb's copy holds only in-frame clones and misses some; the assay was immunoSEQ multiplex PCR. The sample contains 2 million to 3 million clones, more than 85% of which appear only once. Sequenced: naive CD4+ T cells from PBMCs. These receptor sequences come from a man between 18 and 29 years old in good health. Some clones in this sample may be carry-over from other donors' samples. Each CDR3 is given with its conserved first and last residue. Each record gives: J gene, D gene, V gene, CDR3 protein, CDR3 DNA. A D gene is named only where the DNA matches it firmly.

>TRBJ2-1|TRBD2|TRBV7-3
CASSTGLAGYNEQFF
TGTGCCAGCAGCACGGGACTAGCGGGTTACAATGAGCAGTTCTTC
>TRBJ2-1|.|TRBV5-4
CASSPTRDGASYNEQFF
TGTGCCAGCAGCCCCACTAGGGACGGAGCCTCCTACAATGAGCAGTTCTTC
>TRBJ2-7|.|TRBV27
CASSLVGRSSYEQYF
TGCGCCAGCAGTTTGGTCGGGCGAAGCTCCTACGAGCAGTACTTC
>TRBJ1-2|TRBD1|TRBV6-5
CASSQGQDYTF
TGTGCCAGCAGTCAAGGACAGGACTACACCTTC
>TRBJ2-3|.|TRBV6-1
CASRGSGTDTQYF
TGTGCCAGCAGGGGCAGCGGCACAGATACGCAGTATTTT
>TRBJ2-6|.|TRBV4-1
CASKGSGANVLTF
TGCGCCAGCAAGGGCTCTGGGGCCAACGTCCTGACTTTC
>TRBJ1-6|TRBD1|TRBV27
CASRIPPGTANSPLHF
TGTGCCAGCAGAATCCCCCCCGGGACAGCCAATTCACCCCTCCACTTT
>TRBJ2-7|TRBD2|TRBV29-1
CSVQPQREEGEQYF
TGCAGCGTCCAGCCCCAGCGGGAGGAAGGAGAGCAGTACTTC
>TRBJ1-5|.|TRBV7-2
CASSLTVKQGQPQHF
TGTGCCAGCAGCTTGACCGTGAAACAGGGACAGCCCCAGCATTTT
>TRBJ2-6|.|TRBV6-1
CASRTGNSGANVLTF
TGTGCCAGCAGGACAGGAAACTCTGGGGCCAACGTCCTGACTTTC
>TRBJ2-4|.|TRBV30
CAWSRSPGTSVFNIQYF
TGTGCCTGGAGCCGTTCTCCTGGGACCTCTGTCTTTAACATTCAGTACTTC
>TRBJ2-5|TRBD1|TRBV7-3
CASSPGQEQETQYF
TGTGCCAGCAGCCCCGGACAGGAACAAGAGACCCAGTACTTC
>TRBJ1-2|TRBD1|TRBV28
CASSTPTGNYGYTF
TGTGCCAGCAGTACCCCGACAGGGAACTATGGCTACACCTTC
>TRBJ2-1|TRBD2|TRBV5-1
CATAGGVNNEQFF
TGCGCCACAGCGGGAGGAGTTAACAATGAGCAGTTCTTC
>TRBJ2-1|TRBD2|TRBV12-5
CASGPGTSGRWPYNEQFF
TGTGCTAGTGGTCCCGGGACTAGCGGGAGGTGGCCCTACAATGAGCAGTTCTTC
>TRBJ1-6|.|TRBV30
CAWSVNDYNSPLHF
TGTGCCTGGAGTGTAAACGACTATAATTCACCCCTCCACTTT
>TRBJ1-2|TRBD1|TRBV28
CASRPLGGTGLYGYTF
TGTGCCAGCAGACCCTTAGGTGGGACAGGGTTATATGGCTACACCTTC
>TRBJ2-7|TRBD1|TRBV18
CASSQTTGRLSYEQYF
TGTGCCAGCTCACAAACGACAGGGCGACTTTCCTACGAGCAGTACTTC
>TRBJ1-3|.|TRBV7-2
CASSSGDIPTATIYF
TGTGCCAGCAGCTCAGGGGACATACCAACGGCCACCATATATTTT
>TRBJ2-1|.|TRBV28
CASRLNYNEQFF
TGTGCCAGCAGACTGAACTACAATGAGCAGTTCTTC
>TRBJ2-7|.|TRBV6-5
CASSARGSSYEQYF
TGTGCCAGCAGTGCTAGGGGGAGCTCCTACGAGCAGTACTTC
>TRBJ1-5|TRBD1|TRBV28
CASQGVSFDQPQHF
TGTGCCAGCCAGGGGGTCTCTTTCGATCAGCCCCAGCATTTT
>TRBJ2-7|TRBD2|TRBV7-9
CASSIRTSGPGRYEQYF
TGTGCCAGCAGCATTCGGACTAGCGGGCCTGGTCGGTACGAGCAGTACTTC
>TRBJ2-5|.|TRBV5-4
CASSLGRETQYF
TGTGCCAGCAGCTTGGGCCGGGAGACCCAGTACTTC
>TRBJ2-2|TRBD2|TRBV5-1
CASSGLAGEAGELFF
TGCGCCAGCAGCGGACTAGCGGGAGAGGCCGGGGAGCTGTTTTTT
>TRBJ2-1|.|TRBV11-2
CASSPGTSFNEQFF
TGTGCCAGCAGCCCGGGAACGAGCTTCAATGAGCAGTTCTTC
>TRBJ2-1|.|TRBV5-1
CASLRGESSNEQFF
TGCGCCAGCCTGCGAGGAGAGTCGTCGAATGAGCAGTTCTTC
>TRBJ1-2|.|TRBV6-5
CASSYSKWGGTYGYTF
TGTGCCAGCAGTTACTCCAAATGGGGGGGTACCTATGGCTACACCTTC
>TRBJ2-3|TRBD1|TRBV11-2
CASSLVWGTGDTQYF
TGTGCCAGCAGCTTAGTTTGGGGGACAGGAGATACGCAGTATTTT
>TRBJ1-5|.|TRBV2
CASRADSKNNQPQHF
TGTGCCAGCAGAGCGGACAGCAAGAACAATCAGCCCCAGCATTTT
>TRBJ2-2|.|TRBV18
CASSPPNAGATTGELFF
TGTGCCAGCTCACCACCCAATGCAGGGGCTACCACCGGGGAGCTGTTTTTT
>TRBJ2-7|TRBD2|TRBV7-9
CASSLAPGLAAYEQYF
TGTGCCAGCAGCTTAGCCCCGGGACTAGCAGCCTACGAGCAGTACTTC
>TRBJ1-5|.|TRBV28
CASSFWRGFGNQPQHF
TGTGCCAGCAGTTTTTGGAGGGGTTTCGGCAATCAGCCCCAGCATTTT